The 27 T cell receptor beta chains presented below share a single source sample, sequenced in a study of shared clonotypes between healthy human individuals. This table comes from immunoSEQ multiplex PCR, and its TCRdb copy is limited to in-frame clones, with some not included. The sample carries over 1.5 million clones, about 98% recorded once. Material: naive CD4+ T cells sorted from blood. Subset reported: CD45RA+ positively selected. The receptors shown here come from a man aged 25-40 years in good health.

The chain joins TRBV7-9 to TRBJ2-1, with D unresolved. V was clipped by 4 bases and J by 0 bases, with 10 bases between them. This CDR3 contains 15 residues. Germline loops: CDR1 SEHNR, CDR2 FQNEAQ (reference sequence). The CDR3 nucleotides are TGTGCCAGCAGCTATAAGGAATCCTCCTACAATGAGCAGTTCTTC. Its protein is CASSYKESSYNEQFF.

Concerning this clone: Different DNA sequences within this sample yield the same CDR3. The chain has TRBV19 and TRBJ1-5; 9 bases match TRBD1. This CDR3 has 14 amino acids. Germline CDR1 reads LNHDA; CDR2 reads SQIVND (reference sequence). V lost 5 bases, J lost 5 bases, and 4 bases stayed unmatched. DNA of the CDR3: TGTGCCAGTAGTCCTCGACAGGGGGATCAGCCCCAGCATTTT. Amino acids: CASSPRQGDQPQHF.

This rearrangement joins TRBV30 to TRBJ2-3; TRBD2 matches 9 bases. J was trimmed by 4 bases and V by 3 bases; bases with no gene match: 14. The germline V gene has CDR1 GTSNPN and CDR2 SVGIG (reference sequence). The CDR3 is 17 amino acids. The CDR3 DNA reads TGTGCCTGGAGCCCTCTTGGCCGAGCGGGAGGATCAGATACGCAGTATTTT. It codes for CAWSPLGRAGGSDTQYF.

This clone is a singleton in its sample. This sequence joins TRBV5-1 and TRBJ1-5; D is undetermined. Per germline, CDR1 SGHRS and CDR2 YFSETQ. There are 13 residues in the CDR3. Trimming cost V 2 bases and J 3 bases, with 6 bases left between them. As DNA, the CDR3 is TGCGCCAGCAGCTTTAATCCCAATCAGCCCCAGCATTTT. Translating it yields CASSFNPNQPQHF.

The chain links TRBV10-3 to TRBJ1-1, with a weak D call TRBD1 (5 bases). In germline, CDR1 is ENHRY, CDR2 SYGVKD. Trimming cost V 2 bases and J 5 bases, with 21 bases left between them. This CDR3 comprises 17 residues. The CDR3 loop reads CAISEVGTGRAWTEAFF. CDR3 bases: TGTGCCATCAGTGAGGTGGGCACAGGAAGGGCATGGACTGAAGCTTTCTTT.

V is TRBV18 and J is TRBJ2-2; 7 bases are shared with TRBD1. After removal of 1 base from V and 6 bases from J, the junction contained 17 bases not matched to a gene. From germline, CDR1 is KGHSH and CDR2 LQKENI. CDR3 size: 19 residues. Written as DNA, the CDR3 is TGTGCCAGCTCACCACTCGGGCTGACAGGGCCCAAACTCCCCGGGGAGCTGTTTTTT. Protein sequence: CASSPLGLTGPKLPGELFF.

This chain connects TRBV9 to TRBJ2-5, with D perhaps TRBD1 (5 bases). The CDR3 covers 15 residues. Looked up from germline, CDR1 is SGDLS and CDR2 is YYNGEE. The V and J ends lost 1 base and 2 bases respectively, with 12 bases between them. The CDR3 loop is CASSVTLRGQETQYF. The CDR3, as DNA: TGTGCCAGCAGCGTAACCCTTAGGGGACAAGAGACCCAGTACTTC.

The rearrangement links TRBV11-2 to TRBJ1-1; weak D call: TRBD1 (5 bases). The CDR3 consists of 15 residues. Germline loops: CDR1 SGHAT, CDR2 FQNNGV. Trimming took 2 bases from V and 1 from J, leaving 11 bases between them. The CDR3 is CASSLWGIQNTEAFF. The CDR3 DNA follows: TGTGCCAGCAGCTTATGGGGGATACAGAACACTGAAGCTTTCTTT.

This chain uses TRBV2 with TRBJ1-2; TRBD1 matches 8 bases. The CDR3 sequence is 13 residues long. Germline V gene sequence: CDR1 SNHLY, CDR2 FYNNEI. Unmatched junction bases numbered 9, after V lost 8 bases and J lost 7 bases. In DNA form, the CDR3 reads TGTGCCAGCTCAGGGGGCAGAGATTTTGGCTACACCTTC. Translated: CASSGGRDFGYTF.

The V call is TRBV7-8, the J call TRBJ2-5; D remains unclear. The germline V and J ends were trimmed by 5 bases and 8 bases, with 18 bases remaining between them. This CDR3 is built from 14 residues. Germline CDR1 reads SGHVS; CDR2 reads FQNEAQ. CDR3 coding DNA: TGTGCCAGCAGCCTCCGACCCCTGAGCTACACCCAGTACTTC. Its protein product is CASSLRPLSYTQYF.

The rearrangement uses TRBV7-8 and TRBJ1-5; the D gene is possibly TRBD1 (6 bases). Germline lookup yields CDR1 SGHVS and CDR2 FQNEAQ. Trimming cost V 5 bases and J 0 bases, with 11 bases left between them. This CDR3 has 15 amino acids. The CDR3 region has the DNA TGTGCCAGCAGCACGACAGGAAATAGCAATCAGCCCCAGCATTTT. Amino acid sequence: CASSTTGNSNQPQHF.

This chain connects TRBV1 to TRBJ2-2. TRBV1 is a listed pseudogene. The CDR3 is 15 residues long. This chain's CDR3 is CTSSHKGSGTGELFF. CDR3 nucleotides: TGCACCAGCAGCCATAAGGGATCGGGCACCGGGGAGCTGTTTTTT.

The chain combines TRBV18 with TRBJ2-7; 9 bases align to TRBD2. CDR1 and CDR2 (germline): KGHSH, LQKENI. The CDR3 is 13 amino acids. With V trimmed by 3 bases and J by 5 bases, 2 bases remained unmatched. This CDR3 reads CASSPRGRDEQYF. In nucleotides, the CDR3 is TGTGCCAGCTCACCCCGCGGGAGGGACGAGCAGTACTTC.

The chain employs TRBV19 and TRBJ1-5; TRBD1 matches at 8 bases. J lost 4 bases, V lost 4 bases, and 9 bases had no gene match. The CDR3 contains 16 residues. The germline gives CDR1 LNHDA, CDR2 SQIVND (reference sequence). The CDR3 spells CASSTYAGTGNQPQHF. The CDR3 nucleotides are TGTGCCAGTAGTACTTACGCCGGGACAGGTAATCAGCCCCAGCATTTT.

The gene calls are TRBV7-2 and TRBJ2-1, with TRBD2 matching over 7 bases. The CDR3 extends over 14 amino acids. Germline V gene data show CDR1 as SGHTA and CDR2 as FQGNSA. The V segment lost 2 bases and the J segment 10 bases; nucleotides outside the gene matches: 8. This chain's CDR3 is CASSLISGPAEQFF. The CDR3, as DNA: TGTGCCAGCAGCTTAATTAGCGGGCCCGCCGAGCAGTTCTTC. Full variable domain (outside the CDR3, taken from reference TRBV7-2 and TRBJ2-1): GAGVSQSPSNKVTEKGKDVELRCDPISGHTALYWYRQSLGQGLEFLIYFQGNSAPDKSGLPSDRFSAERTGGSVSTLTIQRTQQEDSAVYLCASSLISGPAEQFFGPGTRLTVL.

The chain couples TRBV18 to TRBJ1-1; D gene ambiguous. The ends were cut back, 3 bases at V and 0 bases at J, with 8 bases in the middle. This CDR3 contains 14 residues. CDR1 and CDR2 from the germline V gene are KGHSH and LQKENI. CDR3 nucleotide sequence: TGTGCCAGCTCACCGGGTTTCATGAACACTGAAGCTTTCTTT. Protein sequence: CASSPGFMNTEAFF.

This chain connects TRBV7-4 to TRBJ2-7; D is uncertain. CDR3 size: 11 residues. CDR1 SGHVT and CDR2 SQSDAQ come from the germline V gene. Trimming removed 4 bases from V and 7 bases from J, with 8 bases in between. CDR3 protein: CASSSSGEQYF. The DNA of the CDR3 is TGTGCCAGCAGCTCTTCAGGAGAGCAGTACTTC.

The chain couples TRBV10-2 to TRBJ2-3; D is possibly TRBD1 (5 bases). Germline-derived CDR1 and CDR2 are WSHSY and SAAADI. This CDR3 spans 17 amino acids. V lost 3 bases to trimming and J lost 0 bases, with 16 bases between them. The DNA for the CDR3 is TGCGCCAGCAGTGATGGGGCACCCACTTGGAGCACAGATACGCAGTATTTT. Amino acid sequence: CASSDGAPTWSTDTQYF.

V usage is TRBV5-4 and J usage is TRBJ2-6, with a possible D match to TRBD2 (5 bases). Germline CDR1 is SGHNT and CDR2 is YYREEE (reference sequence). V gave up 7 bases and J gave up 2 bases, with 13 bases separating them. This CDR3 region has 15 residues. For the CDR3, the DNA is TGTGCCAGCGGAGGCAGAGATGCTGGGGCCAACGTCCTGACTTTC. This sequence encodes CASGGRDAGANVLTF. Together with reference TRBV5-4 and TRBJ2-6, the CDR3 gives the full variable domain: ETGVTQSPTHLIKTRGQQVTLRCSSQSGHNTVSWYQQALGQGPQFIFQYYREEENGRGNFPPRFSGLQFPNYSSELNVNALELDDSALYLCASGGRDAGANVLTFGAGSRLTVL.

This sequence joins TRBV9 and TRBJ1-2; D is unresolved. With 0 bases removed from V and 2 bases from J, the gap between germline ends came to 11 bases. This CDR3 is built from 15 residues. Germline CDR1 and CDR2: SGDLS and YYNGEE. The CDR3 DNA sequence: TGTGCCAGCAGCGTAGAGATCTCGCTGAACTATGGCTACACCTTC. It is translated as CASSVEISLNYGYTF.

The chain combines TRBV2 with TRBJ2-1, with 8 bases lining up with TRBD2. The CDR3 consists of 14 residues. Losses at the gene ends were 4 bases for V and 9 bases for J; bases not matched to a gene: 8. Germline CDR1 SNHLY, CDR2 FYNNEI. In nucleotides, the CDR3 is TGTGCCAGCAGTGCGTCAGCGGGAGATGCTGAGCAGTTCTTC. Translation gives CASSASAGDAEQFF.

The CDR3 sequence is CASSGPRVPEQYF. The CDR3 region has the DNA TGTGCCAGCAGTGGCCCGAGGGTTCCGGAGCAGTACTTC. This sequence joins TRBV28 and TRBJ2-7; D may be TRBD2 (5 bases). Trimming cost V 5 bases and J 7 bases, with 15 bases left between them. Germline CDR1 and CDR2: MDHEN and SYDVKM. CDR3 length: 13 residues.

The gene calls are TRBV28 and TRBJ2-3; D may be TRBD1 (6 bases). The CDR3 length is 15 residues. Germline CDR1 MDHEN, CDR2 SYDVKM. The V end lost 5 bases, the J end lost 1 base, and 13 bases lay between the germline ends. The CDR3 sequence: CASSPRGEGTDTQYF. The CDR3 DNA reads TGTGCCAGCAGTCCCAGGGGCGAGGGCACAGATACGCAGTATTTT.

The chain is built from TRBV5-8 and TRBJ2-3, with no clear D. Germline V lookup: CDR1 SGHTS, CDR2 YDEGEE. V gave up 6 bases and J gave up 0 bases, with 8 bases separating them. This CDR3 is 13 amino acids long. The CDR3 coding sequence is TGTGCCAGCAACCCATCTAGCACAGATACGCAGTATTTT. As protein: CASNPSSTDTQYF.

The CDR3 region is CSLREYLNVETQYF. The CDR3 DNA follows: TGCAGCCTGAGGGAATACCTGAATGTGGAGACCCAGTACTTC. The V call is TRBV29-1, the J call TRBJ2-5, with a possible D match to TRBD2 (5 bases). V lost 8 bases and J lost 5, with 21 bases in between. CDR3 length: 14 amino acids. Germline V CDR1 and CDR2: SQVTM, ANQGSEA. Full variable domain (missing parts from reference TRBV29-1 and TRBJ2-5): SAVISQKPSRDICQRGTSLTIQCQVDSQVTMMFWYRQQPGQSLTLIATANQGSEATYESGFVIDKFPISRPNLTFSTLTVSNMSPEDSSIYLCSLREYLNVETQYFGPGTRLLVL.

This clone was observed once. The genes are TRBV5-1 and TRBJ2-7; no reliable D call. V lost 4 bases, J lost 3 bases, and 11 bases lay in between. The CDR3 spans 13 residues. Germline V gene sequence: CDR1 SGHRS, CDR2 YFSETQ. CDR3 protein: CASSDATVYEQYF. In nucleotides, the CDR3 is TGCGCCAGCAGCGACGCTACAGTCTACGAGCAGTACTTC.

The chain employs TRBV6-5 and TRBJ2-1; 7 bases map to TRBD2. V shed 2 bases, J shed 4 bases, and the junction held 5 bases outside the gene matches. CDR1 is MNHEY and CDR2 is SVGAGI in the germline V gene. The length of the CDR3 is 15 residues. The CDR3 reads CASSYRLAEYNEQFF. CDR3 DNA: TGTGCCAGCAGTTACCGGCTAGCGGAATACAATGAGCAGTTCTTC.